A selection of T cell receptor beta chains follows, all from one sample in a study of monozygotic twins with inflammatory bowel disease. Using the 5' RACE reads, TCRdb records one entry per CDR3 protein without DNA. This table lists approximately 400,000 distinct CDR3 sequences. Specimen: blood. Receptors originate from a human donor with ulcerative colitis or Crohn's disease, or a healthy co-twin of an affected twin (not recorded which). Each CDR3 is given with its conserved first and last residue.

v_gene,j_gene,CDR3aa
TRBV4-3,TRBJ2-1,CASSQDRSTGLRSYNEQFF
TRBV7-3,TRBJ1-1,CASSFPYRYSFF
TRBV7-9,TRBJ1-2,CASSFTGEPRYGYTF
TRBV5-1,TRBJ2-1,CASSPLTGSSYNEQFF
TRBV6-1,TRBJ1-4,CASRLFRVSGNEKLFF
TRBV5-5,TRBJ1-2,CASSFRQYGYTF
TRBV15,TRBJ1-6,CATSRGRGGSSPLHF
TRBV18,TRBJ1-6,CASSPGVGSPLHF
TRBV9,TRBJ2-5,CASSVAGGPGETQYF
TRBV12-3/TRBV12-4,TRBJ2-4,CASSEGLAGQNIQYF
TRBV3-1,TRBJ2-1,CASSQPIGRRSSYNEQFF
TRBV4-3,TRBJ2-5,CASSPGLAAETQYF
TRBV2,TRBJ2-7,CASSEGVRGRSYEQYF
TRBV20-1,TRBJ2-1,CSGTGGLNEQFF
TRBV7-6,TRBJ2-1,CASSQSPQRGGRGLVEQFF
TRBV5-6,TRBJ1-1,CASTGGRLTNTEAFF
TRBV18,TRBJ1-1,CASSWVGTGLGTEAFF
TRBV19,TRBJ1-1,CASSIAEFGGEAFF
TRBV29-1,TRBJ2-2,CSVGTGLTGELFF
TRBV4-1,TRBJ2-7,CASSRTGGGIYEQYF
TRBV4-3,TRBJ1-2,CASSHMGLEAHGYTF
TRBV10-3,TRBJ1-1,CAISEPTRRGTEAFF
TRBV6-5,TRBJ2-4,CASSYARRDIQYF
TRBV3-1,TRBJ1-5,CASSQDQAVHSNQPQHF
TRBV6-2/TRBV6-3,TRBJ2-2,CASSYSSYGPAGELFF
TRBV11-1,TRBJ2-1,CASSIGTSGGAFRSNEQFF
TRBV3-1,TRBJ1-2,CASSQDRLSYGYTF
TRBV25-1,TRBJ2-4,CASGEGLRDIQYF
TRBV6-2/TRBV6-3,TRBJ1-1,CASSQQGRNTEAFF
TRBV27,TRBJ1-6,CASSLLGRERVSPLHF
TRBV5-6,TRBJ1-3,CASNYLKSDAGNTIYF
TRBV2,TRBJ1-5,CASSSNRGLNQPQHF
TRBV10-3,TRBJ2-7,CAISPGTLSSYEQYF
TRBV5-1,TRBJ1-5,CASSLLADQPQHF
TRBV4-3,TRBJ2-7,CASSQWSSPGGTGVYEQYF
TRBV20-1,TRBJ1-1,CSAPRGLFEAFF
TRBV29-1,TRBJ1-2,CSVEQNPYGYTF
TRBV10-3,TRBJ2-6,CAISDLRFSGANVLTF
TRBV6-5,TRBJ1-3,CASSYSLRRASGNTIYF
TRBV28,TRBJ1-5,CASNRLGENSNQPQHF
TRBV12-3/TRBV12-4,TRBJ2-2,CASTPRTGELFF
TRBV30,TRBJ2-1,CAWSVPFVDRPRPYNEQFF
TRBV12-3/TRBV12-4,TRBJ2-5,CASSPWKAQETQYF
TRBV12-3/TRBV12-4,TRBJ1-5,CASSRQDDQPQHF
TRBV5-6,TRBJ2-7,CASSRGRDRFSYEQYF
TRBV7-2,TRBJ2-6,CASSLGGPGANVLTF
TRBV5-1,TRBJ1-1,CASSWDNLNTEAFF
TRBV11-3,TRBJ2-1,CASSLGQGAGNEQFF
TRBV4-2,TRBJ2-3,CASSQALGTDTQYF
TRBV28,TRBJ2-2,CASRYRDRGVGELFF
TRBV10-3,TRBJ2-4,CAISDRGNSGNIQYF
TRBV7-7,TRBJ2-2,CASSLLGVGELFF
TRBV6-2/TRBV6-3,TRBJ2-5,CASSNLQETQYF
TRBV7-8,TRBJ1-1,CASTMNGVETFF
TRBV15,TRBJ2-6,CSTSRVRGANVLTF
TRBV6-2/TRBV6-3,TRBJ2-2,CASSTDSATGELFF
TRBV29-1,TRBJ2-5,CSVRLRDRGLRETQYF